The rows below give T cell receptor beta chains drawn from one sample of a study of T cells in tuberculosis. TCRdb's copy holds only in-frame clones and misses some; the assay was immunoSEQ multiplex PCR. The repertoire holds around 43,000 clones, with around 95% as singletons. The sequencing input was PBMCs. These receptors all come from a donor between 10 and 35 years old with latent tuberculosis or without tuberculosis infection. Each CDR3 is given without its conserved first and last residue. Size tells how often a clone was seen (once, few, many) or the class of an expanded clone, and some rows leave it out.

v_gene,len,abundance,j_gene,CDR3aa
TRBV25-1,12,-,TRBJ2-3,ASSGQASTDTQY
TRBV28,13,-,TRBJ1-2,ASSSPTGGLFGYT
TRBV6-1,14,-,TRBJ1-5,ASSGLQGTVRQPQH
TRBV11-2,14,-,TRBJ2-7,ASSLVASGGTYEQY
TRBV12-5,12,-,TRBJ1-2,ASGLETGRYGYT
TRBV9,12,-,TRBJ1-3,ASRPGRGGNTIY
TRBV6-1,11,once,TRBJ2-2,ASSEGGVGELF
TRBV25-1,12,-,TRBJ2-7,ASSGRDEHYEQY
TRBV9,12,-,TRBJ1-1,ASSALYMNTEAF
TRBV7-7,11,once,TRBJ1-6,ASSLDINSPLH
TRBV10-3,10,-,TRBJ2-7,AIGELAYEQY
TRBV5-4,12,-,TRBJ1-1,ASSPGQGVTEAF
TRBV27,11,-,TRBJ1-2,ASSSDRGYGYT
TRBV7-9,12,-,TRBJ2-7,ASSESGLPYEQY
TRBV6-5,12,-,TRBJ1-1,ASTPDRKNTEAF
TRBV19,12,-,TRBJ1-1,ASSRQSMNTEAF
TRBV15,12,-,TRBJ2-7,ATSFGGGAYEQY